Listed here are 3 T cell receptor beta chains from one sample, sequenced in a study of T cells in Graves' hyperthyroidism and ophthalmopathy. Amplification yielded TCR beta CDR3 regions, with RNA transcripts as the source. When the TCR CDR3 underwent first-round RT-PCR, the HTBI primer set was used. TCRdb called the multiplex PCR reads again in MiXCR, with one record for every CDR3 protein. The sample holds 300,000 to 450,000 distinct CDR3 sequences; 15% to 18% are singletons and the top ten take about a quarter. Sequencing input: blood. The receptors come from a woman aged 18-35 years with Graves' hyperthyroidism that later progressed to Graves' ophthalmopathy.

The chain couples TRBV9 to TRBJ2-1; no definite D call. Per the germline V gene, CDR1 is SGDLS and CDR2 is YYNGEE. The CDR3 extends over 15 amino acids. V lost 3 bases and J lost 0, with 10 bases in between. The CDR3 nucleotides are TGTGCCAGCAGCGCCGGCACCCGCTCCTACAATGAGCAGTTCTTC. This gives the protein CASSAGTRSYNEQFF.

The chain recombines TRBV6-2 or TRBV6-3 with TRBJ2-3, with D maybe TRBD1 (5 bases). With 7 bases removed from V and 3 bases from J, the gap between germline ends came to 14 bases. The CDR3 runs to 14 residues. Germline V CDR1 and CDR2: MNHEY, SVGEGT. In DNA form, the CDR3 reads TGTGCCAGCATCTCAGGCAGGGAAACAGATACGCAGTATTTT. This encodes CASISGRETDTQYF.

This clonotype was counted many times. The CDR3 nucleotides read TGTGCCAGCAGCTTACGGTCACTAGCGGGAAACTCCTACAATGAGCAGTTCTTC. It translates to CASSLRSLAGNSYNEQFF. The chain recombines TRBV7-6 with TRBJ2-1; TRBD2 agrees at 10 bases. The trim removed 2 bases at V and 0 bases at J, leaving 7 bases unmatched. Germline V gene data show CDR1 as SGHVS and CDR2 as FNYEAQ. The CDR3 extends over 18 amino acids. The complete variable domain, with remaining parts taken from reference TRBV7-6 and TRBJ2-1, reads GAGVSQSPRYKVTKRGQDVALRCDPISGHVSLYWYRQALGQGPEFLTYFNYEAQQDKSGLPNDRFSAERPEGSISTLTIQRTEQRDSAMYRCASSLRSLAGNSYNEQFFGPGTRLTVL.